The 5 T cell receptor beta chains in this list originate from one sample, sequenced in a study of blood T cell repertoires in COVID-19. Libraries were prepared by immunoSEQ multiplex PCR; TCRdb keeps only in-frame clonotypes and omits some of them. This sample has 40,000 to 50,000 clones, with over 80% found just once. Sequenced input: peripheral blood. These receptors all come from a human donor in a cohort sampled during active COVID-19.

V usage is TRBV6-4 and J usage is TRBJ2-3; weak D call: TRBD1 (5 bases). The ends were cut back, 0 bases at V and 5 bases at J, with 6 bases in the middle. This CDR3 has 13 amino acids. The germline CDR1 and CDR2 sequences are MRHNA and SNTAGT. The CDR3, as DNA: TGTGCCAGCAGTGACTCAGGGGAAGATACGCAGTATTTT. It is translated as CASSDSGEDTQYF.

V usage is TRBV7-9 and J usage is TRBJ2-1; 8 bases match TRBD2. This CDR3 comprises 17 residues. CDR1 SEHNR and CDR2 FQNEAQ come from the germline V gene (reference sequence). V lost 5 bases, J lost 1 base, and 10 bases stayed unmatched. CDR3: CASSQGAGVTSYNEQFF. CDR3 nucleotide sequence: TGTGCCAGCAGCCAGGGAGCGGGAGTGACATCCTACAATGAGCAGTTCTTC.

This clone was observed once. The rearrangement joins TRBV19 to TRBJ2-5; D is ambiguous. Trimming took off 5 bases at V and 5 bases at J, with 15 bases between the two ends. This CDR3 comprises 14 residues. From germline, CDR1 is LNHDA and CDR2 SQIVND (reference sequence). For the CDR3, the DNA is TGTGCCAGTAGTCCCATCGGGTTCTGGGAGACCCAGTACTTC. Translated: CASSPIGFWETQYF.

The gene calls are TRBV6-1 and TRBJ2-1, with a possible D match to TRBD2 (6 bases). In germline, CDR1 is MNHNS, CDR2 SASEGT. The CDR3 runs to 15 residues. Deletions cut 3 bases from V and 3 bases from J, with 12 bases between. The CDR3 DNA is TGTGCCAGCAGTGAGGGAGGACTGGACTACAATGAGCAGTTCTTC. Translation gives CASSEGGLDYNEQFF.

In this sample, this clone turned up once. This chain uses TRBV7-2 with TRBJ2-7; maybe TRBD2 (6 bases). The CDR3 is 13 residues long. Trimming removed 6 bases at V and 2 bases at J, with 11 bases between. CDR1 and CDR2 from the germline V gene are SGHTA and FQGNSA. CDR3 sequence reads: CASRAGPTYEQYF. CDR3 in DNA: TGTGCCAGCAGGGCGGGACCTACCTACGAGCAGTACTTC.